One sample yielded the 10 T cell receptor beta chains listed below, sequenced in a study of neoadjuvant anti-PD-1 for oral cavity cancer. This table comes from immunoSEQ multiplex PCR, and its TCRdb copy is limited to in-frame clones, with some not included. Of over 80,000 clones in the sample, 70% to 85% were seen once. The material sequenced was PBMCs, taken before nivolumab (anti-PD-1) treatment. Receptors originate from a person aged 40 to 85 with oral cavity squamous cell carcinoma.

The chain recombines TRBV10-3 with TRBJ2-1; 7 bases align to TRBD1. The V and J ends lost 8 bases and 12 bases, in that order; junction bases with no gene match: 7. There are 11 residues in the CDR3. Germline values: CDR1 ENHRY, CDR2 SYGVKD. CDR3 nucleotides: TGTGCCATCCAGGGGGTTGAGTCGCAGTTCTTC. This codes for CAIQGVESQFF.

This clone was seen a single time. The chain uses TRBV7-8 and TRBJ2-4, with D maybe TRBD1 (5 bases). This CDR3 region has 15 residues. The V gene lost 1 base and the J gene lost 6 bases, with 13 bases spanning the gap. Germline V gives CDR1 SGHVS, CDR2 FQNEAQ. The CDR3: CASSLGTRGLNIQYF. The CDR3 DNA reads TGTGCCAGCAGCTTAGGGACAAGGGGCCTAAACATTCAGTACTTC.

The chain links TRBV9 to TRBJ2-3; 13 bases map to TRBD2. The V gene's germline CDR1 is SGDLS and CDR2 YYNGEE. The CDR3 contains 16 residues. Trimming took 4 bases from V and 4 from J; bases not matched to a gene: 6. The CDR3, as DNA: TGTGCCAGCAGCCCTCGGACTAGCGGGAGCGCAGATACGCAGTATTTT. It is translated as CASSPRTSGSADTQYF.

Details on this clone: This is likely an artifact of a read error, given a far larger clone one base away. This rearrangement joins TRBV5-5 to TRBJ2-7; TRBD2 matches 14 bases. This CDR3 has 15 amino acids. J lost 3 bases, V lost 4 bases, and 3 bases had no gene match. Germline CDR1 SGHKS, CDR2 YYEKEE (reference sequence). CDR3 amino acids: CASSVGLAGVYEQYF. The CDR3 DNA follows: TGTGCCAGCAGCGTGGGACTAGCGGGAGTCTACGAGCAGTACTTC. The entire variable domain, with the rest obtained from reference TRBV5-5 and TRBJ2-7, is as follows: DAGVTQSPTHLIKTRGQQVTLRCSPISGHKSVSWYQQVLGQGPQFIFQYYEKEERGRGNFPDRFSARQFPNYSSELNVNALLLGDSALYLCASSVGLAGVYEQYFGPGTRLTVT.

This clone was observed a handful of times. The rearrangement uses TRBV5-3 and TRBJ1-2; 8 bases line up with TRBD1. TRBV5-3 is noted as an ORF with a role that remains uncertain. This CDR3 is 16 amino acids long. V dropped 5 bases and J dropped 4; count of bases not matched to a gene: 13. The CDR3 DNA is TGTGCCAGAAGGCGGACAGGGAACCTAGAGGGCTATGGCTACACCTTC. It codes for CARRRTGNLEGYGYTF.

This rearrangement joins TRBV5-1 to TRBJ1-3; perhaps TRBD1 as D (6 bases). The CDR3 extends over 15 amino acids. V shed 5 bases and J shed 0 bases, with 12 bases lying between them. Germline V gene sequence: CDR1 SGHRS, CDR2 YFSETQ. The CDR3 region has the DNA TGCGCCAGCAGGAAGGACAGCTTCTCTGGAAACACCATATATTTT. Translation gives CASRKDSFSGNTIYF.

The chain recombines TRBV5-4 with TRBJ2-7; D ambiguous. Germline values: CDR1 SGHNT, CDR2 YYREEE (reference sequence). CDR3 length: 14 residues. V was trimmed by 0 bases and J by 4 bases, leaving 11 bases between them. CDR3 bases: TGTGCCAGCAGCTTGGCGGATTCCACTTACGAGCAGTACTTC. Amino acids: CASSLADSTYEQYF.

The chain uses TRBV6-1 and TRBJ2-6; TRBD1 might be the D (6 bases). Per the germline V gene, CDR1 is MNHNS and CDR2 is SASEGT. The CDR3 length is 16 residues. V was pared by 3 bases and J by 4 bases, with 13 bases between. DNA of the CDR3: TGTGCCAGCAGTGACTTACAGGGTTCCGGGGCCAACGTCCTGACTTTC. Its protein is CASSDLQGSGANVLTF.

The gene calls are TRBV2 and TRBJ2-7; no firm D call. The CDR3 consists of 15 residues. CDR1 is SNHLY and CDR2 is FYNNEI in the germline V gene. V was cut by 6 bases and J by 0 bases, with 15 bases left in between. CDR3 in amino acids: CASSPRRTSSYEQYF. The DNA for the CDR3 is TGTGCCAGCAGCCCCCGGCGCACAAGCTCCTACGAGCAGTACTTC.

The chain links TRBV19 to TRBJ2-2; no firm D call. The germline gives CDR1 LNHDA, CDR2 SQIVND (reference sequence). Trimming removed 6 bases from V and 2 bases from J, with 7 bases in between. This CDR3 contains 13 residues. The CDR3 bases are TGTGCCAGTAGGCGACCAAACACCGGGGAGCTGTTTTTT. Translation: CASRRPNTGELFF.